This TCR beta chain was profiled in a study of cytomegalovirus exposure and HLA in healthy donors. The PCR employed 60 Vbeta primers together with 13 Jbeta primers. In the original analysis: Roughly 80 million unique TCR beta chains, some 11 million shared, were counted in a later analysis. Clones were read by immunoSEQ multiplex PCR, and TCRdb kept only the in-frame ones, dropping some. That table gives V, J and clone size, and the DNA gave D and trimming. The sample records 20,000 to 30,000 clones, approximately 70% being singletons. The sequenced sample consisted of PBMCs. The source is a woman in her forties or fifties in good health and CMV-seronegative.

CDR3 sequence: CASSYRDTYEQYF. For the CDR3, the DNA is TGCGCCAGCAGCTACCGGGACACCTACGAGCAGTACTTC. V gene TRBV5-1 combines with J gene TRBJ2-7; perhaps TRBD1 as D (6 bases). CDR1 and CDR2 from the germline V gene are SGHRS and YFSETQ. V was pared by 3 bases and J by 2 bases, with 9 bases between. The CDR3 is made up of 13 amino acids.